A single sample gave rise to the 30 T cell receptor beta chains below, sequenced in a study of blood T cells in healthy people across ages. Alongside a J-beta primer mix, a sample-barcoded 5' primer served in a second PCR lasting about 7 to 11 cycles. From the 5' RACE reads, TCRdb called clonotypes with MiXCR, one entry per CDR3 protein. The sample comprises over 600,000 distinct CDR3 sequences, 40% to 45% of which are singletons, and around 30% rests with the top ten. Sequenced sample: blood. The source is a man aged 80 or over in good health.

The CDR3 DNA reads as TGCGCCAGCAGCCAAGATAGGGGATTCGGGCAGTACTTC. Translating gives CASSQDRGFGQYF. V is TRBV4-1 and J is TRBJ2-7, with D perhaps TRBD1 (5 bases). V lost 0 bases, J lost 9 bases, and 12 bases lay in between. The CDR3 spans 13 residues. Germline V lookup: CDR1 MGHRA, CDR2 YSYEKL.

This sequence joins TRBV6-1 and TRBJ2-5, with a possible D match to TRBD2 (7 bases). Germline assignment: CDR1 MNHNS and CDR2 SASEGT. This CDR3 has 16 residues. V gave up 1 base and J gave up 11 bases, with 23 bases separating them. The DNA of the CDR3 is TGTGCCAGCAGTGAAGGGCCGGGGGGCTCGAGATCTGAGCAGTACTTC. It translates to CASSEGPGGSRSEQYF.

This clonotype was counted between two and nine times. CDR3 in amino acids: CSAAGQGAEEQYF. CDR3 nucleotide sequence: TGCAGTGCCGCGGGACAGGGGGCTGAGGAGCAGTACTTC. The V gene is TRBV20-1, the J gene TRBJ2-5; 12 bases map to TRBD1. CDR1 and CDR2 from the germline V gene are DFQATT and SNEGSKA (reference sequence). Trimming took 6 bases from V and 11 from J; bases not matched to a gene: 10. The CDR3 is 13 amino acids.

The rearrangement uses TRBV3-1 and TRBJ2-7; tentative D call: TRBD2 (5 bases). The DNA end is a closer match to TRBJ2-4, so the J assignment may be wrong. The germline CDR1 and CDR2 sequences are LGHDT and YNNKEL (reference sequence). The CDR3 contains 14 residues. This chain's CDR3 is CASSQDSRGNIQYF. In DNA, the CDR3 is TGTGCCAGCAGCCAAGATAGCCGGGGAAACATTCAGTACTTC.

The chain is built from TRBV6-2 or TRBV6-3 and TRBJ2-1; 11 positions agree with TRBD1. CDR1 is MNHEY, CDR2 SVGEGT, per germline. Trimming removed 6 bases from V and 11 bases from J; junction bases left unmatched: 6. CDR3 length equals 13 residues. The CDR3 sequence is CASRQGQGVKQFF. DNA of the CDR3: TGTGCCAGCAGGCAGGGACAGGGGGTCAAGCAGTTCTTC.

The V and J genes are TRBV20-1 and TRBJ2-5; TRBD2 might be the D (5 bases). The CDR3 is made up of 15 amino acids. V lost 6 bases and J 3 bases, leaving 20 bases between the germline ends. CDR1 DFQATT and CDR2 SNEGSKA come from the germline V gene (reference sequence). This chain's CDR3 is CSAGAQQETKETQYF. As DNA, the CDR3 is TGCAGTGCGGGAGCTCAGCAGGAGACAAAAGAGACCCAGTACTTC.

In this sample, this clonotype turned up a few times. The chain employs TRBV7-9 and TRBJ2-5; 7 nucleotides align to TRBD2. The CDR3 spans 16 residues. Germline V CDR1 and CDR2: SEHNR, FQNEAQ (reference sequence). With V trimmed by 5 bases and J by 5 bases, 14 bases remained unmatched. The CDR3 DNA follows: TGTGCCAGCAGCGAGGGAGGGTCAGGGACTTGGGAGACCCAGTACTTC. Residues: CASSEGGSGTWETQYF. The full variable domain, completed using reference TRBV7-9 and TRBJ2-5, is DTGVSQNPRHKITKRGQNVTFRCDPISEHNRLYWYRQTLGQGPEFLTYFQNEAQLEKSRLLSDRFSAERPKGSFSTLEIQRTEQGDSAMYLCASSEGGSGTWETQYFGPGTRLLVL.

This clonotype was detected once. The chain recombines TRBV20-1 with TRBJ2-7, with D perhaps matching TRBD1 (5 bases). CDR1 is DFQATT and CDR2 is SNEGSKA in the germline V gene (reference sequence). Trimming shortened V by 4 bases and J by 0 bases, and 10 bases separated the two germline ends. This CDR3 comprises 13 residues. CDR3 sequence reads: CSAISDSSYEQYF. The CDR3 DNA reads TGCAGTGCTATAAGTGACAGCTCCTACGAGCAGTACTTC.

This clonotype occurred a few times. This sequence joins TRBV20-1 and TRBJ2-7, with D unresolved. The V end lost 5 bases, the J end lost 0 bases, and 8 bases lay between the germline ends. The CDR3 consists of 12 residues. CDR1 DFQATT and CDR2 SNEGSKA come from the germline V gene (reference sequence). CDR3 in DNA: TGCAGTGCTGCGCGGACCTCCTACGAGCAGTACTTC. Its protein is CSAARTSYEQYF.

The rearrangement joins TRBV3-1 to TRBJ2-4, with 9 bases identical to TRBD1. The last part of the DNA fits TRBJ2-7 better; the J call may be wrong. From germline, CDR1 is LGHDT and CDR2 YNNKEL (reference sequence). The CDR3 contains 12 residues. CDR3 nucleotides: TGTGCCAGCGGGACAGGGAGGTACGAGCAGTACTTC. It is translated as CASGTGRYEQYF.

CDR3 region: CASSLSAVNEAFF. For the CDR3, the DNA is TGTGCCAGCAGCTTAAGTGCCGTCAACGAAGCTTTCTTT. The rearrangement joins TRBV7-9 to TRBJ1-1, with unresolved D. This CDR3 region has 13 residues. The germline V gene encodes CDR1 SEHNR and CDR2 FQNEAQ (reference sequence). Trimming took 2 bases from V and 8 from J, leaving 12 bases between them.

The chain has TRBV7-9 and TRBJ1-3, with D perhaps matching TRBD1 (5 bases). V lost 3 bases, J lost 0 bases, and 9 bases lay in between. There are 15 residues in the CDR3. CDR1 is SEHNR and CDR2 is FQNEAQ in the germline V gene (reference sequence). The CDR3, as DNA: TGTGCCAGCAGCTTCCGGGGGAGCTCTGGAAACACCATATATTTT. Translating gives CASSFRGSSGNTIYF.

The chain recombines TRBV27 with TRBJ2-1; 11 positions match TRBD2. V shed 6 bases and J 13 bases; nucleotides not matched to a gene: 14. There are 15 residues in the CDR3. The germline gives CDR1 MNHEY, CDR2 SMNVEV (reference sequence). CDR3 residues: CASRGVGLAGGAQFF. For the CDR3, the DNA is TGTGCCAGCAGGGGCGTAGGGCTAGCGGGAGGTGCACAGTTCTTC.

The chain carries TRBV4-3 and TRBJ2-1; TRBD2 agrees at 12 bases. V shed 2 bases, J shed 6 bases, and the junction held 11 bases outside the gene matches. Per the germline V gene, CDR1 is LGHNA and CDR2 is YSLEER. The CDR3 sequence is 18 residues long. The CDR3 loop is CASSQSMTSGLAGNEQFF. CDR3 coding DNA: TGCGCCAGCAGCCAATCAATGACGTCGGGACTAGCGGGCAATGAGCAGTTCTTC.

This clonotype was counted between two and nine times. The CDR3 loop reads CASSSLGPFYEQYF. Here the CDR3 DNA reads TGTGCCAGCAGCTCACTAGGTCCCTTTTACGAGCAGTACTTC. The chain links TRBV7-2 to TRBJ2-7; D possibly corresponds to TRBD2 (5 bases). Germline CDR1 is SGHTA and CDR2 is FQGNSA. The CDR3 consists of 14 residues. V was trimmed by 4 bases and J by 4 bases, leaving 14 bases between them.

The rearrangement joins TRBV5-5 to TRBJ2-2; the match to TRBD1 covers 7 bases. V dropped 0 bases and J dropped 4; count of bases not matched to a gene: 12. This CDR3 comprises 18 residues. CDR1 is SGHKS and CDR2 is YYEKEE in the germline V gene (reference sequence). CDR3: CASSLGPGTVSGTGELFF. CDR3 coding DNA: TGTGCCAGCAGCTTGGGGCCGGGGACAGTGAGTGGCACCGGGGAGCTGTTTTTT.

The chain recombines TRBV20-1 with TRBJ1-5; 9 nucleotides line up with TRBD1. The germline V gene has CDR1 DFQATT and CDR2 SNEGSKA (reference sequence). The V gene end was trimmed by 6 bases and the J gene end by 4 bases; junction bases not matched to a gene: 7. The CDR3 is 14 amino acids. The CDR3 coding sequence is TGCAGTGCGGGGGACAGGGAGGAGAATCAGCCCCAGCATTTT. Its protein is CSAGDREENQPQHF.

This clonotype was observed a single time. Sequence at one end of the junction differs from germline and may be a read error. The rearrangement uses TRBV7-7 and TRBJ2-5; possibly TRBD1 or TRBD2 for D (7 bases each). The CDR3 has 12 amino acids. Germline V lookup: CDR1 SSHAT, CDR2 FNYEAQ (reference sequence). In nucleotides, the CDR3 is TGTGCCAGCGGCTTATCAGGGGGGGCCCAGTACTTC. Its protein is CASGLSGGAQYF.

V gene TRBV20-1 combines with J gene TRBJ2-1, with D possibly TRBD2 on 6 matching bases. CDR1 and CDR2 from the germline V gene are DFQATT and SNEGSKA (reference sequence). V gave up 0 bases and J gave up 9 bases, with 18 bases separating them. The CDR3 consists of 15 residues. The CDR3 loop reads CSARDPPGAAGEQFF. The CDR3 DNA reads TGCAGTGCTAGAGACCCCCCGGGAGCAGCTGGTGAGCAGTTCTTC.

This clonotype has at least ten counts. The V call is TRBV6-6, the J call TRBJ1-4; D possibly corresponds to TRBD1 (6 bases). This CDR3 region has 13 residues. Per germline, CDR1 MNHNY and CDR2 SVGAGI (reference sequence). V was clipped by 6 bases and J by 8 bases, with 13 bases between them. The CDR3 loop is CASSRSGDEKLFF. The CDR3 coding sequence is TGTGCCAGCAGCAGGTCAGGGGACGAAAAACTGTTTTTT.

This clonotype came up a few times. As DNA, the CDR3 is TGCGCCAGCATCAAGGACAGGGGGGGCACAGATACGCAGTATTTT. It is translated as CASIKDRGGTDTQYF. The chain joins TRBV5-1 to TRBJ2-3; 10 bases fit TRBD1. V was clipped by 6 bases and J by 1 base; unmatched bases: 5. Germline V gene lookup returns CDR1 SGHRS and CDR2 YFSETQ. This CDR3 spans 15 amino acids.

The CDR3 is CASSYSPRPWGGQPQHF. In DNA form, the CDR3 reads TGTGCCAGCAGTTACTCGCCCCGACCTTGGGGAGGTCAGCCCCAGCATTTT. This chain joins TRBV6-2 or TRBV6-3 and TRBJ1-5; no reliable D call. Germline V CDR1 and CDR2: MNHEY, SVGEGT. V dropped 0 bases and J dropped 6 bases, with 18 bases sitting between them. The CDR3 totals 17 residues.

J is TRBJ2-5 and V is TRBV9, with 7 bases that match TRBD1. The end of the DNA is better explained by TRBJ2-7, so the J call may be wrong. The germline CDR1 and CDR2 sequences are SGDLS and YYNGEE. The CDR3 is 13 residues long. CDR3 residues: CTSGDKGAGEQYF. The CDR3 nucleotides read TGTACCTCCGGGGACAAGGGGGCTGGCGAGCAGTACTTC.

This clonotype was counted ten times or more. The chain uses TRBV7-9 and TRBJ1-5, with a possible D match to TRBD1 (5 bases). The germline CDR1 and CDR2 sequences are SEHNR and FQNEAQ (reference sequence). With 3 bases removed from V and 0 bases from J, the gap between germline ends came to 12 bases. The CDR3 covers 16 residues. CDR3 region: CASSLGVAGSNQPQHF. The CDR3 DNA sequence: TGTGCCAGCAGCTTGGGGGTAGCGGGTAGCAATCAGCCCCAGCATTTT. The variable domain in full, with the rest retrieved from reference TRBV7-9 and TRBJ1-5, is DTGVSQNPRHKITKRGQNVTFRCDPISEHNRLYWYRQTLGQGPEFLTYFQNEAQLEKSRLLSDRFSAERPKGSFSTLEIQRTEQGDSAMYLCASSLGVAGSNQPQHFGDGTRLSIL.

This clonotype was observed a handful of times. The CDR3 DNA sequence: TGTGCCAGCAGTTACTCCGGGACACCGGACCACGAGCAGTACTTC. The encoded protein is CASSYSGTPDHEQYF. The rearrangement uses TRBV6-6 and TRBJ2-7; D is perhaps TRBD1 (6 bases). CDR3 length: 15 amino acids. With 0 bases removed from V and 5 bases from J, the gap between germline ends came to 14 bases. Germline V lookup: CDR1 MNHNY, CDR2 SVGAGI (reference sequence).

The sample holds a few counts of this clonotype. The V and J genes are TRBV15 and TRBJ2-3, with a weak D call TRBD1 (6 bases). Between the trimmed V and J ends, which lost 3 bases and 1 base, there was a span of 14 bases. CDR1 LNHNV and CDR2 YYDKDF come from the germline V gene (reference sequence). The CDR3 consists of 16 residues. The CDR3 is CATSSLPGQRTDTQYF. In DNA, the CDR3 is TGTGCCACCAGCAGCCTCCCTGGACAGCGCACAGATACGCAGTATTTT.

With regard to this clonotype: This may be a read error: a much more frequent sequence differs by one nucleotide. V and J are TRBV12-3 or TRBV12-4 and TRBJ2-7; D call uncertain. The DNA end is more similar to TRBJ2-5, so the J call may be wrong. The CDR3 is 12 residues long. Written as DNA, the CDR3 is TGTGCCAGCAGTTCGAGTTCGGAGACCCAGTACTTC. Protein: CASSSSSETQYF.

The chain couples TRBV28 to TRBJ1-1; D is possibly TRBD1 (5 bases). The germline V gene encodes CDR1 MDHEN and CDR2 SYDVKM. There are 16 residues in the CDR3. V was pared by 3 bases and J by 2 bases, with 16 bases between. CDR3 coding DNA: TGTGCCAGCAGTTTGGGGACCCTCGGGCGTAACACTGAAGCTTTCTTT. This translates into CASSLGTLGRNTEAFF.

This clonotype was detected a few times. This sequence joins TRBV5-4 and TRBJ2-7, with D uncertain. The length of the CDR3 is 14 residues. Germline V gives CDR1 SGHNT, CDR2 YYREEE (reference sequence). The V end lost 0 bases, the J end lost 4 bases, and 11 bases lay between the germline ends. The CDR3 bases are TGTGCCAGCAGCTTGGGGTGGTCAACATACGAGCAGTACTTC. Amino acid sequence: CASSLGWSTYEQYF.

CDR3 loop: CSARRQGNSGANVLTF. Here the CDR3 DNA reads TGCAGTGCTAGACGTCAGGGTAACTCTGGGGCCAACGTCCTGACTTTC. The rearrangement links TRBV20-1 to TRBJ2-6; a weak D match, TRBD1 (5 bases). Trimming left V 2 bases short and J 0 bases short, with 11 bases between. There are 16 residues in the CDR3. Germline V gene lookup returns CDR1 DFQATT and CDR2 SNEGSKA (reference sequence).